Sequencing of this T cell receptor (beta chain) was carried out in a study of blood T cell repertoires in COVID-19 (dated by TCRdb to between 2020 and 2021). For the study in its entirety: Samples covering the acute and convalescent phases of COVID-19 were provided by collaborators in the United States, Italy and Spain. The prospective study material was composed of cDNA or gDNA derived from T cells, B-cell-depleted T cells, or PBMCs. The samples were drawn from the first 160 participants of the ongoing ImmuneRACE study and from over 950 subjects provided by 6 global collaborators. Where available, HLA class I and class II types were obtained from metadata supplied by the sample provider rather than from assay-based typing. The repertoires were released in a freely available public database intended as a resource for research on the immune response to SARS-CoV-2. Nearly every sample came with metadata listing a de-identified subject ID, COVID-19 status, age in years and sex. The dataset comprised deeply sampled blood TCRbeta repertoires from subjects exposed to, actively infected with, or recovered from COVID-19. What the study reported, not specific to this receptor: Clinical and demographic metadata were provided uncurated, with the amount varying by source and participant.

For this clone: The target of this receptor is not known. Per-nucleotide qualities are absent, and no much larger clonotype sits a single base away.

According to the germline V gene, CDR1 reads SGHNT and CDR2 reads YENEEA. Unmatched junction bases come to 3, with V trimmed by 3 bases and J by 8 bases. The CDR3 holds 14 amino acids from the cysteine to the phenylalanine. The DNA shown is the 42-base CDR3, in frame from base 1. Enrolling through a virtual design, the prospective study's participants ranged in age from about 18 to 100 years and lived across roughly 24 United States geographic areas. Cohort assignment in the prospective study relied on participant-reported clinical history from a screening survey and a study questionnaire. Each participant in the prospective study had whole blood, serum and a nasopharyngeal or oropharyngeal swab collected by mobile phlebotomists. Prospective study participants could optionally give additional blood draws and questionnaires over an approximately 2-month period. Before DNA extraction, blood samples from the prospective study were shipped at room temperature or frozen.

The immunoSEQ Assay, a bias-controlled multiplex PCR, was used to amplify TCRbeta CDR3 regions from genomic DNA. Regarding the original processing steps: Within the assay, amplification of reference gene primers was used to estimate how many nucleated cells each sample contained. To quantify the absolute abundance of each unique TCRbeta CDR3 rearrangement, sequence reads were collapsed and filtered. Productive Simpson clonality was computed per sample as the square root of Simpson's diversity index over productive rearrangements. TCRdb took over this immuneACCESS table, retaining in-frame rearrangements with V and J assigned. Such tables are incomplete; in checked studies, under half of the missing clones stem from an unresolved V gene, and the remainder is unexplained. V and J calls plus clone size are reproduced from that table; the DNA served to infer D and trimming. This sample is represented by about 220,000 clones; over 80% of them were singletons. The ten largest clones capture roughly 2.6% of the sample.

This sequence uses TRBV11-3 and TRBJ2-1; TRBD2 aligns with 11 central bases. This clonotype was sampled from a woman aged 30 to 39 with acute COVID-19. Sample: PBMCs or T cells enriched from blood (not recorded which). CDR3 protein: CASSLASGGHEQFF. The nucleotide sequence is TGTGCCAGCAGCTTGGCTAGCGGGGGGCATGAGCAGTTCTTC.